The clone carrying this T cell receptor (beta chain) occurred once. Its target is unknown. The method was immunoSEQ multiplex PCR; TCRdb's version includes in-frame clones alone and lacks a portion of them. The table has some 65,000 clones, about 90% seen once. CD4+ T cells from unexposed donors were obtained before the COVID-19 pandemic (2011-2018). CD4 enrichment then naive enrichment separated naive from memory CD4+ cells. The sample is drawn from a study of CD4 T cells in relation to SARS-CoV-2 and coronaviruses. Study-wide background: Crossreactive spike epitopes shared across donors were mapped to their HLA restriction.

Broader study findings: Memory recall responses, not primary responses primed in culture, are what the assay detects. No donor gave both pre-pandemic and post-infection samples.

The sequenced material came from memory CD4+ T cells from PBMCs. The sequence came from a human donor in good health.

Written as DNA, the CDR3 is TGTGCCAGCAGCCCCGGACTAGCGGCACCGGTCGCCACGCAGTATTTT. Amino acid sequence: CASSPGLAAPVATQYF. V and J are TRBV7-3 and TRBJ2-3, with 10 bases aligning to TRBD2. The CDR3 is 16 amino acids. V lost 5 bases, J lost 9 bases, and 14 bases stayed unmatched. Germline values: CDR1 SGHTA, CDR2 FQGTGA.